This T cell receptor (beta chain) was captured in a study of graft-versus-host responses after intestinal transplantation. Germline V gives CDR1 SGHTA, CDR2 FQGNSA. The V gene lost 2 bases and the J gene lost 0 bases, with 11 bases spanning the gap. CDR3 size: 16 residues. To note about this clone: What it binds is unknown.

The data were produced by immunoSEQ multiplex PCR, yet TCRdb's version contains in-frame clones alone and is incomplete. The repertoire holds tens of thousands of clones, with 88% as singletons. The receptor's source is a human donor who was the organ donor for an intestinal transplant. This specimen consisted of unstimulated CD4+ T cells sorted from spleen or lymph node cells, obtained before transplant. The V call is TRBV7-2, the J call TRBJ1-3, with D tentatively TRBD1 (6 bases). The CDR3 bases are TGTGCCAGCAGCTTAAATCAGGGGAGCTCTGGAAACACCATATATTTT. It specifies CASSLNQGSSGNTIYF.